A single sample is the source of the 17 T cell receptor beta chains below, sequenced in a study of OX40 agonist ivuxolimab in advanced cancers. The table came from immunoSEQ multiplex PCR; TCRdb's copy has only in-frame clones and leaves some out. The sample lists about 76,000 clones; around 87% were seen once. The sample was CD4+ or CD8+ T cells sorted from blood, taken in a trial of the OX40 agonist ivuxolimab. These receptors originate from an adult with an advanced solid tumor such as melanoma, head and neck, liver or kidney cancer.

This chain joins TRBV6-5 and TRBJ1-6, with 11 positions matching TRBD1. The CDR3 contains 16 residues. Germline V gives CDR1 MNHEY, CDR2 SVGAGI. V trimming: 2 bases; J trimming: 6 bases; junction bases outside the gene matches: 3. The CDR3 spells CASSYGTGGINSPLHF. For the CDR3, the DNA is TGTGCCAGCAGTTACGGGACAGGGGGGATTAATTCACCCCTCCACTTT.

The chain links TRBV19 to TRBJ1-6, with TRBD1 identical over 7 bases. Germline V gene lookup returns CDR1 LNHDA and CDR2 SQIVND (reference sequence). The length of the CDR3 is 12 residues. The DNA of the CDR3 is TGTGCGACGGGACAGTATAATTCACCCCTCCACTTT. Residues: CATGQYNSPLHF.

The chain combines TRBV6-6 with TRBJ1-5; D remains ambiguous. Trimming took off 5 bases at V and 4 bases at J, with 15 bases between the two ends. The CDR3 is 15 amino acids. Germline-derived CDR1 and CDR2 are MNHNY and SVGAGI (reference sequence). The CDR3 DNA is TGTGCCAGCAGTACCCTCGGTGGGCAAAATCAGCCCCAGCATTTT. Its translation: CASSTLGGQNQPQHF.

The chain has TRBV4-1 and TRBJ2-3; possibly TRBD2 for D (6 bases). Germline CDR1 reads MGHRA; CDR2 reads YSYEKL. This CDR3 contains 15 residues. V lost 8 bases and J 4 bases, leaving 19 bases between the germline ends. CDR3 nucleotides: TGCGCCAGCTCCCCTACAGGCGGGACTGCAGATACGCAGTATTTT. It encodes CASSPTGGTADTQYF.

The chain carries TRBV7-9 and TRBJ1-4, with D possibly being TRBD1 (5 bases). V shed 1 base and J shed 8 bases, with 14 bases lying between them. Germline assignment: CDR1 SEHNR and CDR2 FQNEAQ (reference sequence). The CDR3 totals 15 residues. CDR3 amino acids: CASSLGPRENEKLFF. The CDR3 DNA is TGTGCCAGCAGCTTAGGTCCCAGGGAGAACGAAAAACTGTTTTTT.

The V call is TRBV7-3, the J call TRBJ1-2; D might be TRBD1 (5 bases). Germline V CDR1 and CDR2: SGHTA, FQGTGA. V was trimmed by 5 bases and J by 8 bases, leaving 15 bases between them. The CDR3 totals 13 residues. CDR3 DNA sequence: TGTGCCAGCAGCCCCGATGGGGACGGGGGCTACACCTTC. Translating it yields CASSPDGDGGYTF. Variable domain in full (rest from reference TRBV7-3 and TRBJ1-2): GAGVSQTPSNKVTEKGKYVELRCDPISGHTALYWYRQSLGQGPEFLIYFQGTGAADDSGLPNDRFFAVRPEGSVSTLKIQRTERGDSAVYLCASSPDGDGGYTFGSGTRLTVV.

This sequence joins TRBV9 and TRBJ2-6; 8 bases are a match to TRBD1. The CDR3 totals 17 residues. Germline trimming cut 3 bases from V and 4 bases from J; bases unmatched to any gene: 9. The germline gives CDR1 SGDLS, CDR2 YYNGEE. CDR3 sequence reads: CASSEKTGVSGANVLTF. The CDR3 DNA reads as TGTGCCAGCAGCGAGAAGACAGGGGTATCCGGGGCCAACGTCCTGACTTTC. Full variable domain (missing parts from reference TRBV9 and TRBJ2-6): DSGVTQTPKHLITATGQRVTLRCSPRSGDLSVYWYQQSLDQGLQFLIQYYNGEERAKGNILERFSAQQFPDLHSELNLSSLELGDSALYFCASSEKTGVSGANVLTFGAGSRLTVL.

The chain uses TRBV5-1 and TRBJ2-6; possible D gene TRBD2, 6 bases. Germline-derived CDR1 and CDR2 are SGHRS and YFSETQ. This CDR3 region has 16 residues. V lost 7 bases and J 0 bases, leaving 14 bases between the germline ends. CDR3 in amino acids: CASHLGGYSGANVLTF. The CDR3 DNA is TGCGCCAGCCATTTGGGGGGTTACTCTGGGGCCAACGTCCTGACTTTC. The entire variable domain, with the rest obtained from reference TRBV5-1 and TRBJ2-6, is as follows: KAGVTQTPRYLIKTRGQQVTLSCSPISGHRSVSWYQQTPGQGLQFLFEYFSETQRNKGNFPGRFSGRQFSNSRSEMNVSTLELGDSALYLCASHLGGYSGANVLTFGAGSRLTVL.

This chain joins TRBV28 and TRBJ1-5, with a possible D match to TRBD1 (6 bases). This CDR3 spans 14 amino acids. Deletions cut 7 bases from V and 3 bases from J, with 13 bases between. Germline-derived CDR1 and CDR2 are MDHEN and SYDVKM. The CDR3: CASNQGFDNQPQHF. DNA of the CDR3: TGTGCCAGCAATCAGGGGTTCGACAATCAGCCCCAGCATTTT.

The V call is TRBV2, the J call TRBJ2-6; D is undetermined. The CDR3 runs to 16 residues. The germline gives CDR1 SNHLY, CDR2 FYNNEI. V dropped 5 bases and J dropped 1 base, with 12 bases sitting between them. CDR3: CASSSSPVSGANVLTF. The CDR3 DNA is TGTGCCAGCAGTTCCTCGCCTGTGTCTGGGGCCAACGTCCTGACTTTC. The full variable domain, its missing parts supplied by reference TRBV2 and TRBJ2-6, is EPEVTQTPSHQVTQMGQEVILRCVPISNHLYFYWYRQILGQKVEFLVSFYNNEISEKSEIFDDQFSVERPDGSNFTLKIRSTKLEDSAMYFCASSSSPVSGANVLTFGAGSRLTVL.

The table lists this clone with a few counts. The chain employs TRBV7-6 and TRBJ2-5, with unresolved D. CDR1 SGHVS and CDR2 FNYEAQ come from the germline V gene. V was cut by 5 bases and J by 5 bases, with 24 bases left in between. The CDR3 consists of 17 residues. The CDR3: CASSPKLGSAVGETQYF. The CDR3 nucleotides are TGTGCCAGCAGCCCGAAGCTAGGTTCCGCGGTCGGGGAGACCCAGTACTTC.

V is TRBV5-6 and J is TRBJ1-1, with unresolved D. V dropped 0 bases and J dropped 4 bases, with 16 bases sitting between them. Germline CDR1 reads SGHDT; CDR2 reads YYEEEE. The CDR3 length is 16 residues. Here the CDR3 DNA reads TGTGCCAGCAGCTTGGCCGGGCGGTCCGGAATCACTGAAGCTTTCTTT. Translating it yields CASSLAGRSGITEAFF.

The rearrangement joins TRBV19 to TRBJ1-4, with 10 nucleotides matching TRBD1. CDR1 is LNHDA and CDR2 is SQIVND in the germline V gene (reference sequence). The CDR3 length is 14 residues. Trimming took 4 bases from V and 10 from J; bases not matched to a gene: 6. The CDR3 DNA sequence: TGTGCCAGTAGTAGACGACAGGGGGCTGGAAAACTGTTTTTT. Amino acids: CASSRRQGAGKLFF.

The CDR3 protein is CASSSGGQGHSPLHF. CDR3 in DNA: TGTGCCAGCAGTTCGGGGGGACAGGGGCATTCACCCCTCCACTTT. The chain recombines TRBV28 with TRBJ1-6; the match to TRBD1 covers 10 bases. V lost 4 bases and J lost 8; bases outside the gene matches: 5. Per the germline V gene, CDR1 is MDHEN and CDR2 is SYDVKM. The CDR3 spans 15 residues.

V is TRBV4-3 and J is TRBJ1-6, with 8 bases aligning to TRBD1. Germline V gene lookup returns CDR1 LGHNA and CDR2 YSLEER. V was pared by 0 bases and J by 5 bases, with 3 bases of the junction left unmatched. The CDR3 extends over 16 amino acids. The CDR3 is CASSQETGGNNSPLHF. The CDR3 nucleotides are TGCGCCAGCAGCCAAGAAACAGGGGGGAATAATTCACCCCTCCACTTT.

The V call is TRBV6-5, the J call TRBJ1-5; no clear D. The CDR3 length is 13 residues. Looked up from germline, CDR1 is MNHEY and CDR2 is SVGAGI. Trimming removed 7 bases at V and 4 bases at J, with 11 bases between. CDR3 coding DNA: TGTGCCAGCAAATCCGACGGGAATCAGCCCCAGCATTTT. Amino acid sequence: CASKSDGNQPQHF.

The rearrangement links TRBV7-6 to TRBJ2-7, with 8 bases that match TRBD2. This CDR3 has 14 amino acids. In germline, CDR1 is SGHVS, CDR2 FNYEAQ. J gave up 3 bases and V 2 bases, and 3 bases lay outside the gene matches. The CDR3 DNA reads TGTGCCAGCAGCTTATACGCGGGGGGCTACGAGCAGTACTTC. This gives the protein CASSLYAGGYEQYF.